The present TCR beta chain was sequenced within a study of molecular identifiers for immune sequencing clone quantification. TCRdb reprocessed the PCR reads with MiXCR, giving one entry per CDR3 protein. The sample includes hundreds of thousands of distinct CDR3 sequences, about 25% of them seen just once. J lost 5 bases, V lost 0 bases, and 15 bases had no gene match. The CDR3 spans 19 residues. Germline V gives CDR1 MGHRA, CDR2 YSYEKL. The authors gated naive CD8 T cells as CD8+CD4-CCR7+CD45RA+ for sorting. V and J are TRBV4-1 and TRBJ2-5; 10 nucleotides agree with TRBD2. This TCR was recovered from a human donor in good health. Some libraries in this study had Jurkat cell RNA spiked in. Sequencing input: naive CD8+ T cells from blood, with Jurkat cell RNA spiked in. Subset given: FACS-sorted CD8+CD4-CCR7+CD45RA+ naive T cells. The CDR3 spells CASSQDYRTSGRTGETQYF. The CDR3 bases are TGCGCCAGCAGCCAAGATTATAGGACTAGCGGCCGCACTGGGGAGACCCAGTACTTC.